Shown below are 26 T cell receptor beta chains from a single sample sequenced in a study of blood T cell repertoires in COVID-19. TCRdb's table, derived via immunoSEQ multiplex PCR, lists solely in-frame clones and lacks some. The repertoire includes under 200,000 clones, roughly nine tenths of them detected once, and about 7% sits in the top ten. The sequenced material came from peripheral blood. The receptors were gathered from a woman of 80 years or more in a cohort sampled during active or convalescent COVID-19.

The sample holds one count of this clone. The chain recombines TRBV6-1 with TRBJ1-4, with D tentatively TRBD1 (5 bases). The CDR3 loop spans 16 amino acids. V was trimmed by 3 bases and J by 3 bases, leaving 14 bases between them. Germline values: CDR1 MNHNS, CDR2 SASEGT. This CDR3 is CASSEWRGGSNEKLFF. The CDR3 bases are TGTGCCAGCAGTGAGTGGAGGGGCGGATCTAATGAAAAACTGTTTTTT.

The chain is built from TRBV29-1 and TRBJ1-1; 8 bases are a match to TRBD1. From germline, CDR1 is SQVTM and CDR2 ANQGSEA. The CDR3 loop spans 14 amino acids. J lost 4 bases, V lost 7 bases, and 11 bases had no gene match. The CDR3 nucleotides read TGCAGCGCGATACGGACAGGGAGGTTCACTGAAGCTTTCTTT. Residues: CSAIRTGRFTEAFF. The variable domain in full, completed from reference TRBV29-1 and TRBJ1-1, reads SAVISQKPSRDICQRGTSLTIQCQVDSQVTMMFWYRQQPGQSLTLIATANQGSEATYESGFVIDKFPISRPNLTFSTLTVSNMSPEDSSIYLCSAIRTGRFTEAFFGQGTRLTVV.

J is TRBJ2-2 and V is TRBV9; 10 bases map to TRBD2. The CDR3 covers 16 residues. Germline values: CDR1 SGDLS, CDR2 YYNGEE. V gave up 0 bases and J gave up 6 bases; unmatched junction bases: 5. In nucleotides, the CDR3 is TGTGCCAGCAGCGTAGTGAATAGCGGGGGGCCCGGGGAGCTGTTTTTT. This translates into CASSVVNSGGPGELFF.

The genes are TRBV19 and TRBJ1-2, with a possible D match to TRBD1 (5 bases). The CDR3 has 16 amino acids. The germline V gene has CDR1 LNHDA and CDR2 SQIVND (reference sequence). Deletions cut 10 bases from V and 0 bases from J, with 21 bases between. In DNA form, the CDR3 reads TGTGCCACCTCCCCGGGGGGGTTCCGGGCTAACTATGGCTACACCTTC. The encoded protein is CATSPGGFRANYGYTF.

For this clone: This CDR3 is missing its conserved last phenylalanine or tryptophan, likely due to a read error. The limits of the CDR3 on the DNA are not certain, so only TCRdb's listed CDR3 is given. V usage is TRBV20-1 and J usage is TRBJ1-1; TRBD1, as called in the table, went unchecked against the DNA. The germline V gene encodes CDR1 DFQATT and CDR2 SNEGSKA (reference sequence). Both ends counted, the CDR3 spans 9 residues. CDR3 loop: CSATPGTGY.

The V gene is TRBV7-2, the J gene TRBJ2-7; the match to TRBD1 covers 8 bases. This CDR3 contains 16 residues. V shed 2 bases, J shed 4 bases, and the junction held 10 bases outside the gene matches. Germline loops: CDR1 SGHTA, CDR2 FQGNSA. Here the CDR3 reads CASSLSPGTGRYEQYF. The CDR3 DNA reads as TGTGCCAGCAGCTTATCCCCCGGGACAGGAAGATACGAGCAGTACTTC.

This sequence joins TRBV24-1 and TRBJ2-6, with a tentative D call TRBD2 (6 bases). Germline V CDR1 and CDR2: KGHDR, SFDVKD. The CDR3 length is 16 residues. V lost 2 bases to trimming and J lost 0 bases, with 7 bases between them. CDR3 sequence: CATSDWRGSGANVLTF. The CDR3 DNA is TGTGCCACCAGTGATTGGAGGGGCTCTGGGGCCAACGTCCTGACTTTC.

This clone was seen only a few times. In DNA form, the CDR3 reads TGTGCCAGCAGTTCGGACAGGGGTCAAGGGACGAAGACCCAGTACTTC. Its protein is CASSSDRGQGTKTQYF. V is TRBV6-5 and J is TRBJ2-5; 9 bases agree with TRBD1. The CDR3 has 16 amino acids. The junction had 12 bases not matched to a gene; V was cut back by 4 bases and J by 6 bases. Germline V gene sequence: CDR1 MNHEY, CDR2 SVGAGI.

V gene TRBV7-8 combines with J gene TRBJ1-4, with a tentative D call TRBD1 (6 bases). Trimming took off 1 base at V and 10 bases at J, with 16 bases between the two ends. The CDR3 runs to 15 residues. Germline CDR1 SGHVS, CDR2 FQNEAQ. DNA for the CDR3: TGTGCCAGCAGCTTAGACTCGGGACAAGGAGCAAAACTGTTTTTT. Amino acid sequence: CASSLDSGQGAKLFF. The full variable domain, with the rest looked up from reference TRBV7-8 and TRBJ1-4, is GAGVSQSPRYKVAKRGQDVALRCDPISGHVSLFWYQQALGQGPEFLTYFQNEAQLDKSGLPSDRFFAERPEGSVSTLKIQRTQQEDSAVYLCASSLDSGQGAKLFFGSGTQLSVL.

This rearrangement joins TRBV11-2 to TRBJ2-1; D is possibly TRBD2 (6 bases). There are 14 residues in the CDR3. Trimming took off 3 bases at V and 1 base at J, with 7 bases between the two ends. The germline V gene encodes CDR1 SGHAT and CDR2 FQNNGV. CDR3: CASSFAGSYNEQFF. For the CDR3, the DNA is TGTGCCAGCAGCTTCGCGGGATCCTACAATGAGCAGTTCTTC.

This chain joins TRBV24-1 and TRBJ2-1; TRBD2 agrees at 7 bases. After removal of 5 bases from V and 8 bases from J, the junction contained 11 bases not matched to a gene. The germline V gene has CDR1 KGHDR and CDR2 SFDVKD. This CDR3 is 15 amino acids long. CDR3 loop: CATSGTLAGGDEQFF. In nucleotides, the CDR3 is TGTGCCACCAGTGGAACGTTAGCGGGTGGCGATGAGCAGTTCTTC.

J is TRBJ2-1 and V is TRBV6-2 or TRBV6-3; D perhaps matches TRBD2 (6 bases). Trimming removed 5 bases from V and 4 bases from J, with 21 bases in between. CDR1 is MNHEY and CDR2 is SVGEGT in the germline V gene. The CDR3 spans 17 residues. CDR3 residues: CASSPQRPGLPYNEQFF. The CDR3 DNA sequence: TGTGCCAGCAGTCCACAACGACCGGGACTGCCATACAATGAGCAGTTCTTC.

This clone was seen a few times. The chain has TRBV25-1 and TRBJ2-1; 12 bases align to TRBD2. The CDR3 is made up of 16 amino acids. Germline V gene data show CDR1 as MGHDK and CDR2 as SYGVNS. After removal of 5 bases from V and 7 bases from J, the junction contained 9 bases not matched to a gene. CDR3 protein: CASSPLGTSGGNEQFF. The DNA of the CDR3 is TGTGCCAGCAGTCCTCTGGGAACTAGCGGGGGGAATGAGCAGTTCTTC. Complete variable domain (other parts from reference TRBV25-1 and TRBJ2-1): EADIYQTPRYLVIGTGKKITLECSQTMGHDKMYWYQQDPGMELHLIHYSYGVNSTEKGDLSSESTVSRIRTEHFPLTLESARPSHTSQYLCASSPLGTSGGNEQFFGPGTRLTVL.

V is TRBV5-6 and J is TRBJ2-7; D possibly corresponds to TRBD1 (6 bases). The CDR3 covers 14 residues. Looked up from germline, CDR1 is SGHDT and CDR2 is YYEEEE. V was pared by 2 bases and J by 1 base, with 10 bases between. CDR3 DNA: TGTGCCAGCAGCTTTGGTACAGGGTCCTACGAGCAGTACTTC. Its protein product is CASSFGTGSYEQYF.

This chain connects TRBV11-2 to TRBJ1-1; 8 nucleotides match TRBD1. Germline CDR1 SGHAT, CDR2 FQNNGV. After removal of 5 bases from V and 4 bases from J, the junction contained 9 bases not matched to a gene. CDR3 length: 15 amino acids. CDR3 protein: CASSHGQGLGTEAFF. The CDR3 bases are TGTGCCAGCAGCCATGGACAGGGATTGGGCACTGAAGCTTTCTTT. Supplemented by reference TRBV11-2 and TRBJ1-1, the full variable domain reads EAGVAQSPRYKIIEKRQSVAFWCNPISGHATLYWYQQILGQGPKLLIQFQNNGVVDDSQLPKDRFSAERLKGVDSTLKIQPAKLEDSAVYLCASSHGQGLGTEAFFGQGTRLTVV.

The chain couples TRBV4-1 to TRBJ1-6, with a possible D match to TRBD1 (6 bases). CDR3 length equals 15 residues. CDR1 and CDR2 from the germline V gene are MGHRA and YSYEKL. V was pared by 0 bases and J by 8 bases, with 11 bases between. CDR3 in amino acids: CASSQDSQGYSPLHF. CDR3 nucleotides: TGCGCCAGCAGCCAAGATTCCCAGGGGTATTCACCCCTCCACTTT.

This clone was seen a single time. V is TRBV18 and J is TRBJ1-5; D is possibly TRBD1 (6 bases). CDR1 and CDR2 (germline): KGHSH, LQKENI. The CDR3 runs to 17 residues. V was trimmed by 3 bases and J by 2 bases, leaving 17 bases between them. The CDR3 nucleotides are TGTGCCAGCTCACCTCCATTACAGGGAAAACGCAATCAGCCCCAGCATTTT. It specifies CASSPPLQGKRNQPQHF. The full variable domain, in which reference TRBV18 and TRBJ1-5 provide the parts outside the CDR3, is NAGVMQNPRHLVRRRGQEARLRCSPMKGHSHVYWYRQLPEEGLKFMVYLQKENIIDESGMPKERFSAEFPKEGPSILRIQQVVRGDSAAYFCASSPPLQGKRNQPQHFGDGTRLSIL.

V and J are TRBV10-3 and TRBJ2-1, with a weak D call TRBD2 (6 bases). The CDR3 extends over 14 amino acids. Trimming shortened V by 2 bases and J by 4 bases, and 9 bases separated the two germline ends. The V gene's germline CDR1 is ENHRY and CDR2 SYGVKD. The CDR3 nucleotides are TGTGCCATCAGTGAGGACAGCGGGTACAATGAGCAGTTCTTC. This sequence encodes CAISEDSGYNEQFF.

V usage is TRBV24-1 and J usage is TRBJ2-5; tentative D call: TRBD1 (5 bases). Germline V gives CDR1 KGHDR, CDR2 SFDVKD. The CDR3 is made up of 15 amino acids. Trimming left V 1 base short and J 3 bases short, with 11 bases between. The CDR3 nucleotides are TGTGCCACCAGTGATTTCGACAGCACTGAAGAGACCCAGTACTTC. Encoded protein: CATSDFDSTEETQYF.

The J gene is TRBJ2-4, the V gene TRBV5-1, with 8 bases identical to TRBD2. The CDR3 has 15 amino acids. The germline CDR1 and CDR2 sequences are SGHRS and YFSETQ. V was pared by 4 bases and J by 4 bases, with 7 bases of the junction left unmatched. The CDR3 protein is CASSPPSGGKNIQYF. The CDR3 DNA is TGCGCCAGCAGCCCCCCAAGCGGGGGTAAAAACATTCAGTACTTC.

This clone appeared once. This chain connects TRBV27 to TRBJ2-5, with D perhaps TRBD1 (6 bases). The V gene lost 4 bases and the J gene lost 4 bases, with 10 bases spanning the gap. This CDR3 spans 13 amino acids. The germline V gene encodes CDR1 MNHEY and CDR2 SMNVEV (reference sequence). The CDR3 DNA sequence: TGTGCCAGCAGTTCTGCAGGGGTAGAGACCCAGTACTTC. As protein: CASSSAGVETQYF.

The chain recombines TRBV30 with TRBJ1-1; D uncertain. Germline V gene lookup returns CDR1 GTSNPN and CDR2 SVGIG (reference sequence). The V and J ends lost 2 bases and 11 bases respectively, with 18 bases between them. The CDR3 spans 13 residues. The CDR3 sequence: CAWSLPLNRGAFF. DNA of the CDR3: TGTGCCTGGAGTCTCCCCCTCAATAGAGGGGCTTTCTTT.

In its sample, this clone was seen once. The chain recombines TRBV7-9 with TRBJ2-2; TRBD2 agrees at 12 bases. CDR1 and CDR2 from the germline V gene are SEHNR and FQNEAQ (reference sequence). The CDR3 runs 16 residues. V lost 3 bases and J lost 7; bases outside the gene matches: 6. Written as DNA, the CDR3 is TGTGCCAGCAGCTTGACTAGCGGGAGAATGGGCGGGGAGCTGTTTTTT. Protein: CASSLTSGRMGGELFF.

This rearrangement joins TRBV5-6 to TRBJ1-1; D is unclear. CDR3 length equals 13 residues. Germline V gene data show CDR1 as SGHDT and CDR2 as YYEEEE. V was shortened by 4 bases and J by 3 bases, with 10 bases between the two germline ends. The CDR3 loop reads CASSLGRDTEAFF. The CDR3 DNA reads TGTGCCAGCAGCCTTGGGAGAGACACTGAAGCTTTCTTT.

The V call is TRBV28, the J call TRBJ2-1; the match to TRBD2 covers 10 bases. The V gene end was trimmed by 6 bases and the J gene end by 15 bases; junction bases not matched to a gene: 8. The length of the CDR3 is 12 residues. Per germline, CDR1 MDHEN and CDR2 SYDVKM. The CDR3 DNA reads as TGTGCCAGCAGCCTCCAAGCGGGGGGGCGGTTCTTC. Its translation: CASSLQAGGRFF.

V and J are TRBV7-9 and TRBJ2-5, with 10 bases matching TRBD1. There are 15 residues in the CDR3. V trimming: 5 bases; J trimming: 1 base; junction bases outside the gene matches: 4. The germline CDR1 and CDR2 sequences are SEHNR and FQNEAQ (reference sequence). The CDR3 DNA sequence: TGTGCCAGCAGCCTGGGACAGGGGCCCCAAGAGACCCAGTACTTC. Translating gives CASSLGQGPQETQYF. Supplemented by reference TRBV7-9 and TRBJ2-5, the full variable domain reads DTGVSQNPRHKITKRGQNVTFRCDPISEHNRLYWYRQTLGQGPEFLTYFQNEAQLEKSRLLSDRFSAERPKGSFSTLEIQRTEQGDSAMYLCASSLGQGPQETQYFGPGTRLLVL.